The clone carrying this TCR beta chain was picked up many times. CDR3 length: 18 residues. The ends were cut back, 3 bases at V and 4 bases at J, with 20 bases in the middle. Germline V gene lookup returns CDR1 SGHRS and CDR2 YFSETQ. This entry is derived from a study of T-cell reconstitution after alpha-beta-depleted transplantation in children. The TCRbeta library was prepared with unique molecular identifiers. TCRdb re-called the PCR reads with MiXCR, one entry per CDR3 protein. The table lists about 150,000 distinct CDR3 sequences, around 10% of them singletons. This specimen was PBMCs, taken before TCRalphabeta/CD19-depleted stem cell transplant. This TCR derives from a boy aged 2 to 10 with acute myeloid leukemia, due to receive a stem cell transplant. This chain links TRBV5-1 with TRBJ2-6; TRBD2 is a possible D gene (6 bases). The CDR3 coding sequence is TGCGCCAGCAGCTCCCTCAGGGTCGGGAGATTCGGGGCCAACGTCCTGACTTTC. This gives the protein CASSSLRVGRFGANVLTF.